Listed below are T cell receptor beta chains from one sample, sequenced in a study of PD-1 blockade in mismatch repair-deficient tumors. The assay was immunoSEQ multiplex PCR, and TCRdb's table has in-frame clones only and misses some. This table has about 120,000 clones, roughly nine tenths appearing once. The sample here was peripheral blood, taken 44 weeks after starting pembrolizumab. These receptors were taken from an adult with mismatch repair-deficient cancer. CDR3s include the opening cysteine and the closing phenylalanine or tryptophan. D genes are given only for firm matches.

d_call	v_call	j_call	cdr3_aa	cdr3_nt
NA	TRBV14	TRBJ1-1	CASSSLRGSEAFF	TGTGCCAGCAGCTCATTAAGAGGGTCTGAAGCTTTCTTT
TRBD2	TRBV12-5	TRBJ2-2	CASGWGLTGELFF	TGTGCTAGTGGTTGGGGACTAACCGGGGAGCTGTTTTTT
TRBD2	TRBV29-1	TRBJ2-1	CSVRTSGYNEQFF	TGCAGCGTCCGGACTAGCGGCTACAATGAGCAGTTCTTC
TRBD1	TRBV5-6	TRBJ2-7	CASSSTGGREQYF	TGTGCCAGCAGCTCCACAGGGGGCAGGGAGCAGTACTTC
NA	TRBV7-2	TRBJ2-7	CASSLGGTGYEQYF	TGTGCCAGCAGCTTAGGCGGGACGGGCTACGAGCAGTACTTC
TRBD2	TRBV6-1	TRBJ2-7	CASSDLAGAVYEQYF	TGTGCCAGCAGTGACTTAGCGGGAGCGGTTTACGAGCAGTACTTC
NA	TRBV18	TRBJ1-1	CASSPTGGSRETEAFF	TGTGCCAGCTCTCCAACCGGCGGGAGCAGGGAGACTGAAGCTTTCTTT
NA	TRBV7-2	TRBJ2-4	CASSGRPGAANIQYF	TGTGCCAGCAGCGGGCGACCAGGGGCGGCAAACATTCAGTACTTC
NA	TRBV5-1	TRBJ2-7	CASSLEPGDEQYF	TGCGCCAGCAGCTTGGAGCCAGGGGACGAGCAGTACTTC
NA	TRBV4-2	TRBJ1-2	CASSQEEGGMDYGYTF	TGTGCCAGCAGCCAAGAAGAAGGGGGAATGGACTATGGCTACACCTTC
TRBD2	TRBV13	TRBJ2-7	CASSLGTSGRWYEQYF	TGTGCCAGCAGCTTAGGGACTAGCGGGAGATGGTACGAGCAGTACTTC
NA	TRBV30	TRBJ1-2	CAWSADSTNYGYTF	TGTGCCTGGAGCGCGGACAGCACTAACTATGGCTACACCTTC
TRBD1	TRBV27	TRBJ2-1	CASNLQGAADNEQFF	TGTGCCAGCAATTTACAGGGGGCGGCGGACAATGAGCAGTTCTTC
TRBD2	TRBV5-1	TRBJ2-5	CASSPLLAGKETQYF	TGCGCCAGCAGCCCATTACTAGCGGGCAAAGAGACCCAGTACTTC
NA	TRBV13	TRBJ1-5	CASSLGGGHDSNQPQHF	TGTGCCAGCAGCTTAGGCGGGGGACACGATAGCAATCAGCCCCAGCATTTT
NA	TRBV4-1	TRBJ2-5	CASSQLGMGETQYF	TGCGCCAGCAGCCAGCTCGGAATGGGGGAGACCCAGTACTTC
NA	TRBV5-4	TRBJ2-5	CASSLARPFGETQYF	TGTGCCAGCAGCTTGGCGAGGCCCTTTGGAGAGACCCAGTACTTC
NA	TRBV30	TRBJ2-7	CAWSVAASYEQYF	TGTGCCTGGAGTGTGGCGGCTTCCTACGAGCAGTACTTC
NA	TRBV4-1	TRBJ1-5	CASSQDPGGGGQPQHF	TGCGCCAGCAGCCAAGATCCGGGGGGGGGAGGGCAGCCCCAGCATTTT
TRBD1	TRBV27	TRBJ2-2	CASSRAGGTGELFF	TGTGCCAGCAGCAGGGCAGGGGGCACCGGGGAGCTGTTTTTT